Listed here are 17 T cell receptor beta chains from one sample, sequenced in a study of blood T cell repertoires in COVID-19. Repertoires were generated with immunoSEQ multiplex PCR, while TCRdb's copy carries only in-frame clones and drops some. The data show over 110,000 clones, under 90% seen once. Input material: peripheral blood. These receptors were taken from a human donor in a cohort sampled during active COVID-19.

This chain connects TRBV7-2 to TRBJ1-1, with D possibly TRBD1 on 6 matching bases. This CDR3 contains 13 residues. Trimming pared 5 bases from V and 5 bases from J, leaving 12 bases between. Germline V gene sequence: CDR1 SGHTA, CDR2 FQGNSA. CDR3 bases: TGTGCCAGCAGCCGATTACAGGGTACTGAAGCTTTCTTT. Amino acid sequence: CASSRLQGTEAFF.

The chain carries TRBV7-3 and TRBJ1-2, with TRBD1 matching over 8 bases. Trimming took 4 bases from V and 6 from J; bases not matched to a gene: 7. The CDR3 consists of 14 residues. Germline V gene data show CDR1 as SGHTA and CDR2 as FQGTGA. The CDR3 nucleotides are TGTGCCAGCAGCTCCCTTGGACAGGGAGATGGCTACACCTTC. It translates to CASSSLGQGDGYTF.

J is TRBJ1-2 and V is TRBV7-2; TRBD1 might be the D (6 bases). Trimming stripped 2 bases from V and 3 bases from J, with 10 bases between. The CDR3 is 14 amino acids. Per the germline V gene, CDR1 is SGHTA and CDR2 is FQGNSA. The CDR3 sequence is CASSLQGLDYGYTF. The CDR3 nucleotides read TGTGCCAGCAGCTTACAGGGGCTGGACTATGGCTACACCTTC.

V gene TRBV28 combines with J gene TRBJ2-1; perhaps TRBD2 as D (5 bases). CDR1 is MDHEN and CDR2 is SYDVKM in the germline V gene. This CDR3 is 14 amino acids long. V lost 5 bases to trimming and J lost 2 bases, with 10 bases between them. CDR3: CASSKLATYNEQFF. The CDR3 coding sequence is TGTGCCAGCAGTAAGCTAGCTACCTACAATGAGCAGTTCTTC.

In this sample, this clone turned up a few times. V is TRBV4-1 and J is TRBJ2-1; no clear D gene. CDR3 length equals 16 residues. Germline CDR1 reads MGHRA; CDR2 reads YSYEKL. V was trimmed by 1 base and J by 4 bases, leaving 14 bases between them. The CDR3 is CASSQVGQDPYNEQFF. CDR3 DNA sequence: TGCGCCAGCAGCCAAGTTGGGCAGGATCCTTACAATGAGCAGTTCTTC.

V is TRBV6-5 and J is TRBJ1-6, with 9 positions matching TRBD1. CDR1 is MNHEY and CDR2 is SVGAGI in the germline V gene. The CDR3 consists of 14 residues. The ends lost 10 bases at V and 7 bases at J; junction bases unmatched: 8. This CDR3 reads CATFRDRENSPLHF. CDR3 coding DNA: TGTGCCACCTTTCGGGACAGGGAAAATTCACCCCTCCACTTT.

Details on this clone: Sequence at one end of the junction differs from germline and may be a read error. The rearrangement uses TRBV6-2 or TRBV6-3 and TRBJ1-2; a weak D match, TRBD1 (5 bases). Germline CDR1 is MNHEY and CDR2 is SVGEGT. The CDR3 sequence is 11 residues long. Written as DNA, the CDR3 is TGTGCCAGCAGTTACCGCGGGGCTACCTCCTTC. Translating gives CASSYRGATSF.

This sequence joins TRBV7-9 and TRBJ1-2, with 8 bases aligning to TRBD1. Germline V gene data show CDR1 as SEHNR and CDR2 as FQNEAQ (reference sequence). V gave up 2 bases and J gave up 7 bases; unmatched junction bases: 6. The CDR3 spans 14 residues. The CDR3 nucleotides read TGTGCCAGCAGCTTACCCGGACAGGGAGGTGGCTACACCTTC. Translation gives CASSLPGQGGGYTF.

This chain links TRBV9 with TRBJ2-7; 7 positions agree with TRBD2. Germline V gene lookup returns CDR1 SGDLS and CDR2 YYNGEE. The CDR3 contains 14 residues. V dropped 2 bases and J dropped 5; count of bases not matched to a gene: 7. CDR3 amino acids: CASSVSSGWDEQYF. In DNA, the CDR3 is TGTGCCAGCAGCGTGAGTAGCGGGTGGGACGAGCAGTACTTC.

DNA of the CDR3: TGTGCCATCAGTGAGCCGGGACAGGGAGTCTCCTACGAGCAGTACTTC. This encodes CAISEPGQGVSYEQYF. The chain has TRBV10-3 and TRBJ2-7; 9 positions match TRBD1. Germline V gives CDR1 ENHRY, CDR2 SYGVKD. The CDR3 is made up of 16 amino acids. Unmatched junction bases numbered 5, after V lost 2 bases and J lost 0 bases.

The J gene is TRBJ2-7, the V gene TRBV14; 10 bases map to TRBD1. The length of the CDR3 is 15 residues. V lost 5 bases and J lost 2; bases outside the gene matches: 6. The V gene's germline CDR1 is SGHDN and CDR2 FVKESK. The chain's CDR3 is CASSRLGQGTYEQYF. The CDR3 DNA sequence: TGTGCCAGCAGCAGGCTGGGACAGGGGACCTACGAGCAGTACTTC.

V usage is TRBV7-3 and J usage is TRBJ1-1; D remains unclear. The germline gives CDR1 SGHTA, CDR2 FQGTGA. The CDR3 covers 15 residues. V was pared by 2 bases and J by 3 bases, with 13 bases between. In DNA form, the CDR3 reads TGTGCCAGCAGCTTACTCCGGGTACGGGACACTGAAGCTTTCTTT. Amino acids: CASSLLRVRDTEAFF.

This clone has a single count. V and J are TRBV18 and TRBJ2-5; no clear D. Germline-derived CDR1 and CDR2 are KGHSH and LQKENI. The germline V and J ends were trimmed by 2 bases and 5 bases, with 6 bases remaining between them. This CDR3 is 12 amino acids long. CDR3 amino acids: CASSPAVETQYF. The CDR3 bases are TGTGCCAGCTCACCAGCGGTCGAGACCCAGTACTTC.

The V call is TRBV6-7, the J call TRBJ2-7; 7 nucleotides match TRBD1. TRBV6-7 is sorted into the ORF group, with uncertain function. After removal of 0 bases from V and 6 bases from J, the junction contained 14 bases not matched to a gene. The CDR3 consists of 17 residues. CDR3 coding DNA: TGTGCCAGCAGTTACTCGGGAGATGACAGGGAGTATCGCGAGCAGTACTTC. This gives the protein CASSYSGDDREYREQYF.

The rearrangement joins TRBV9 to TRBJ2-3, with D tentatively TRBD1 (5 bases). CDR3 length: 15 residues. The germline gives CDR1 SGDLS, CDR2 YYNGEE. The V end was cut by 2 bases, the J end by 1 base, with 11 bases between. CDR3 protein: CASSVSVGGTDTQYF. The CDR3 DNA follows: TGTGCCAGCAGCGTTTCCGTAGGGGGCACAGATACGCAGTATTTT.

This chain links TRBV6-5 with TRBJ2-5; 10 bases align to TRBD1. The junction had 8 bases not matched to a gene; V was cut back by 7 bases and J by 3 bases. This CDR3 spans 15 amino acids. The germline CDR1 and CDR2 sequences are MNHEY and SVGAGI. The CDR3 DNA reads TGTGCCAGCACCCGGGACAGGGGTTTAAAAGAGACCCAGTACTTC. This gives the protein CASTRDRGLKETQYF.

CDR3 residues: CASSHQGGGSYEQYF. The CDR3, as DNA: TGTGCCAGCAGTCACCAGGGAGGGGGCTCCTACGAGCAGTACTTC. The chain employs TRBV2 and TRBJ2-7; D may be TRBD2 (7 bases). Deletions cut 5 bases from V and 0 bases from J, with 14 bases between. Germline assignment: CDR1 SNHLY and CDR2 FYNNEI. The CDR3 covers 15 residues.